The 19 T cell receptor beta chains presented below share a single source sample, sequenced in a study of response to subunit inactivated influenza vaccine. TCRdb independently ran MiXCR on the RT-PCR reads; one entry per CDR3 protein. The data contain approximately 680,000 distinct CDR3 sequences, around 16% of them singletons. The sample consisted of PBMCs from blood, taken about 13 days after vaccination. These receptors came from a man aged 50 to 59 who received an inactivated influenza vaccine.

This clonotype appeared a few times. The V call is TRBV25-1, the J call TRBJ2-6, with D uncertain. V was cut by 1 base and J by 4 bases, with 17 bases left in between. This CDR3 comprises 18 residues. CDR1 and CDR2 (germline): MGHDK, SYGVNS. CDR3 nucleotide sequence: TGTGCCAGCAGTGAATCAGTAGTCGGCGACCCCGGGGCCAACGTCCTGACTTTC. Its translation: CASSESVVGDPGANVLTF.

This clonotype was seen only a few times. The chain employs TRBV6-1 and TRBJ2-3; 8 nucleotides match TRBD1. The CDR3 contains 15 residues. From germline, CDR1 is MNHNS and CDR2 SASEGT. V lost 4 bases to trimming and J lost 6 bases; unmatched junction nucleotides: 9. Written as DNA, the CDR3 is TGTGCCAGCAGTGTAGGACAGGGAAGGGCGGATACGCAGTATTTT. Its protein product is CASSVGQGRADTQYF.

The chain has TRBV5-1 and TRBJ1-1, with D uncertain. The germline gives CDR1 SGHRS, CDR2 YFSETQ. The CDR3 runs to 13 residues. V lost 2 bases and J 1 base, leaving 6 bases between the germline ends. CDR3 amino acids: CASSFNTNTEAFF. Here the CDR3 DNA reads TGCGCCAGCAGCTTTAATACGAACACTGAAGCTTTCTTT.

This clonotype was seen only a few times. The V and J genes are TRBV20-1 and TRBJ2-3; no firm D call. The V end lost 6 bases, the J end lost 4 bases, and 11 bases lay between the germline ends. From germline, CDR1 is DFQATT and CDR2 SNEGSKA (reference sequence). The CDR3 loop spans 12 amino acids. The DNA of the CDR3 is TGCAGTGCCCCATTTGAGGCAGATACGCAGTATTTT. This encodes CSAPFEADTQYF.

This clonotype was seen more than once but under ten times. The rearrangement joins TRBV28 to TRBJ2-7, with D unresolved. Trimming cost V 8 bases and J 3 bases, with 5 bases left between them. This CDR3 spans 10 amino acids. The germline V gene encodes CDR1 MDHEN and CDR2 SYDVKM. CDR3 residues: CASGGYEQYF. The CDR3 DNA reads TGTGCCAGCGGTGGCTACGAGCAGTACTTC. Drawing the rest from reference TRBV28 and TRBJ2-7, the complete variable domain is DVKVTQSSRYLVKRTGEKVFLECVQDMDHENMFWYRQDPGLGLRLIYFSYDVKMKEKGDIPEGYSVSREKKERFSLILESASTNQTSMYLCASGGYEQYFGPGTRLTVT.

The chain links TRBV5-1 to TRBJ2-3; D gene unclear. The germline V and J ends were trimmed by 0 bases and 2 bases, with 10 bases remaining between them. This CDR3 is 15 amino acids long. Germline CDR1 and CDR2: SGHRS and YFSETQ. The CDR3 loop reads CASSLVPWTTDTQYF. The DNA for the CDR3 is TGCGCCAGCAGCTTGGTCCCTTGGACCACAGATACGCAGTATTTT.

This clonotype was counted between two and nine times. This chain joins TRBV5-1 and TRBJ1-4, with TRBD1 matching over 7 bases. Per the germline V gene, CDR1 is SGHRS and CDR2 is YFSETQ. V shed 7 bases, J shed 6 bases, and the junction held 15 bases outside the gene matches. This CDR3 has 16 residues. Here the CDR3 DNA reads TGCGCCAGCGATCCGGGACAGCTCTTAAGCGATGAAAAACTGTTTTTT. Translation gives CASDPGQLLSDEKLFF.

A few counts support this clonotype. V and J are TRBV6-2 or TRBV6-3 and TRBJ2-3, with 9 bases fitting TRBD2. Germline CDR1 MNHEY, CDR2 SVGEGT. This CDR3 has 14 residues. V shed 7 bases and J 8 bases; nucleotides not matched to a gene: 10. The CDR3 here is CASKGTSGPTTQYF. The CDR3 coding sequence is TGTGCCAGCAAGGGAACTAGCGGGCCAACTACGCAGTATTTT.

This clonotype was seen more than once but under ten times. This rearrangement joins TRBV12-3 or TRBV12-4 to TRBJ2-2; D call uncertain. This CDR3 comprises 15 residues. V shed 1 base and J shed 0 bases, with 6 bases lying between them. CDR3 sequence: CASSLVGTNTGELFF. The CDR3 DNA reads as TGTGCCAGCAGTTTAGTGGGGACGAACACCGGGGAGCTGTTTTTT.

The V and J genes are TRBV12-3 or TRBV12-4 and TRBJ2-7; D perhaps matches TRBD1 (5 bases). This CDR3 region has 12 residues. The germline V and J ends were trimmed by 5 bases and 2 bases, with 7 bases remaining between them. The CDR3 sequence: CASSRTPYEQYF. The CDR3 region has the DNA TGTGCCAGCAGTCGGACACCCTACGAGCAGTACTTC.

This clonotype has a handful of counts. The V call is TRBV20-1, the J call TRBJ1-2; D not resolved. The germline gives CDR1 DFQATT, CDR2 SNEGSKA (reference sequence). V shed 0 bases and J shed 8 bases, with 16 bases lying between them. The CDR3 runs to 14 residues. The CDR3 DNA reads TGCAGTGCTAGAGAGCCGGAGGCTTCGAAGGGCTACACCTTC. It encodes CSAREPEASKGYTF.

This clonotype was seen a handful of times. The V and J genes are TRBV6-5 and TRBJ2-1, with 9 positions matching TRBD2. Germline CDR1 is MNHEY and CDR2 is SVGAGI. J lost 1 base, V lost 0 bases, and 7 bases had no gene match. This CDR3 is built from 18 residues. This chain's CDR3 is CASSYSPGGRGSYNEQFF. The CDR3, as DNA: TGTGCCAGCAGTTACTCACCAGGCGGGAGGGGATCCTACAATGAGCAGTTCTTC.

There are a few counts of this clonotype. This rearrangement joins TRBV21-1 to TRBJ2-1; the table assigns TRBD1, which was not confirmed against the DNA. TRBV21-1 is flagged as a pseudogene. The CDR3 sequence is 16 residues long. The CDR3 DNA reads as TGTGCCAGCAGCAATTCGGACAGGGGCGATGGAAATGAGCAGTTCTTC. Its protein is CASSNSDRGDGNEQFF.

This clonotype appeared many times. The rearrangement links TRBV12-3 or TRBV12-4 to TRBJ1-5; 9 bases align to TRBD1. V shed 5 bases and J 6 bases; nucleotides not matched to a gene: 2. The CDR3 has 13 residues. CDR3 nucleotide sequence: TGTGCCAGCAGTCGACAGGGGGTTCAGCCCCAGCATTTT. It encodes CASSRQGVQPQHF.

Here the CDR3 reads CASSQDLAAPGFF. CDR3 sequence (DNA): TGCGCCAGCAGCCAAGATCTCGCAGCCCCGGGGTTTTTT. The J gene is TRBJ2-2, the V gene TRBV4-3, with D unclear. The germline V gene has CDR1 LGHNA and CDR2 YSLEER. This CDR3 spans 13 amino acids. V shed 0 bases and J shed 16 bases, with 15 bases lying between them.

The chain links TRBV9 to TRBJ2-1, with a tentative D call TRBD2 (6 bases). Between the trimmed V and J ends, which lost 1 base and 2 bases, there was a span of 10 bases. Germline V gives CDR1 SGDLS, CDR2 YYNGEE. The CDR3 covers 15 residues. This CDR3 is CASSVTGSPYNEQFF. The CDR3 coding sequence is TGTGCCAGCAGCGTAACCGGGAGCCCCTACAATGAGCAGTTCTTC.

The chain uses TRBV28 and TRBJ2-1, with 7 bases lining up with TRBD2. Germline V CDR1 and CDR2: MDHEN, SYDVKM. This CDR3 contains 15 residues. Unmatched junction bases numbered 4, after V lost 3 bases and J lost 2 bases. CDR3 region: CASSFRLAAYNEQFF. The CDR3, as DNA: TGTGCCAGCAGTTTCAGGCTAGCGGCCTACAATGAGCAGTTCTTC. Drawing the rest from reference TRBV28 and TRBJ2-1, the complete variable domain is DVKVTQSSRYLVKRTGEKVFLECVQDMDHENMFWYRQDPGLGLRLIYFSYDVKMKEKGDIPEGYSVSREKKERFSLILESASTNQTSMYLCASSFRLAAYNEQFFGPGTRLTVL.

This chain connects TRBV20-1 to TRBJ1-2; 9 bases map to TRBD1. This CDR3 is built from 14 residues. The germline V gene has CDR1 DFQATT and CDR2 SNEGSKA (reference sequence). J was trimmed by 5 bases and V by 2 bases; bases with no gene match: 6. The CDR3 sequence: CSARPGTGLYGYTF. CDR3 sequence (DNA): TGCAGTGCTAGACCGGGGACAGGGCTTTATGGCTACACCTTC.

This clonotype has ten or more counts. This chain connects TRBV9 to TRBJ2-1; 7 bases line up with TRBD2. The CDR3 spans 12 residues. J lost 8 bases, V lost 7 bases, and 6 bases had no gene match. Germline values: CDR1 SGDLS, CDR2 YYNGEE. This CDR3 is CASGRAIDEQFF. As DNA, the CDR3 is TGTGCCAGCGGGAGGGCAATCGATGAGCAGTTCTTC.